These T cell receptor beta chains were read from a single sample in a study of T cell responses to AZD1222 COVID-19 vaccine. The repertoire was sequenced with immunoSEQ multiplex PCR; TCRdb's copy has only in-frame clones and lacks some. Here the sample spans more than 80,000 clones, 75% to 90% being singletons. Source: peripheral blood, taken 28 days after the second AZD1222 dose. The receptors stem from an adult who received the AZD1222 COVID-19 vaccine. Both conserved end residues are part of each CDR3. Each record gives: J gene, D gene, clone size, V gene, CDR3 DNA, CDR3 protein. A D gene is named only where the DNA matches it firmly. The size entry is marked missing in some rows and otherwise reads once, few, many or a size class.

TRBJ2-7,NA,NA,TRBV29-1,TGCAGCGTGGGGACCCAGTCCTACGAGCAGTACTTC,CSVGTQSYEQYF
TRBJ1-4,NA,NA,TRBV29-1,TGCAGCGTTGAATCAGGGAAGAGTAATGAAAAACTGTTTTTT,CSVESGKSNEKLFF
TRBJ2-1,NA,NA,TRBV3-1/TRBV3-2,TGTGCCAGCAGCCCCTCCCGGGACCATCAATACAATGAGCAGTTCTTC,CASSPSRDHQYNEQFF
TRBJ2-1,TRBD2,NA,TRBV7-2,TGTGCCAGCAGCTTAGTACTAGGACTAGCGGGAGTAAATGAGCAGTTCTTC,CASSLVLGLAGVNEQFF
TRBJ2-1,NA,NA,TRBV5-1,TGCGCCAGCAGCAGGGGTCGCGGTGCGCCCAATGAGCAGTTCTTC,CASSRGRGAPNEQFF
TRBJ1-4,NA,NA,TRBV6-5,TGTGCCAGCAGTTACGGCGGCAACGGCAATGAAAAACTGTTTTTT,CASSYGGNGNEKLFF
TRBJ1-5,NA,NA,TRBV10-3,TGTGCCATCGCCCGAACGGGGGGCAATCAGCCCCAGCATTTT,CAIARTGGNQPQHF
TRBJ1-1,NA,NA,TRBV19,TGTGCCAGTAGTCCGTTCAACATGAACACTGAAGCTTTCTTT,CASSPFNMNTEAFF
TRBJ2-5,NA,once,TRBV20-1,TGCAGTGCTGAGTACCAAGAGACCCAGTACTTC,CSAEYQETQYF
TRBJ2-7,TRBD1,NA,TRBV6-6,TGTGCCAGCAGTGGGACAGGGGAGCAGTACTTC,CASSGTGEQYF
TRBJ1-2,NA,NA,TRBV6-6,TGTGCCAGCAGTTACTCAGGGGAGGGCTATGGCTACACCTTC,CASSYSGEGYGYTF
TRBJ1-6,NA,NA,TRBV6-1,TGTGCCAGCAGTGAAGGACGGACAGTCTATTATAATTCACCCCTCCACTTT,CASSEGRTVYYNSPLHF
TRBJ2-1,TRBD2,NA,TRBV10-3,TGTGCCATCAGTGAGCCAGCGGGAGGGGAGCAGTTCTTC,CAISEPAGGEQFF
TRBJ1-6,TRBD1,NA,TRBV7-2,TGTGCCAGCAGCCCCCTGCGGACAGGCAGTTCACCCCTCCACTTT,CASSPLRTGSSPLHF
TRBJ2-5,NA,NA,TRBV7-9,TGTGCCAGCAGCTTACGGAGCCAAGAGACCCAGTACTTC,CASSLRSQETQYF
TRBJ1-5,NA,NA,TRBV4-2,TGTGCCAGCAGCCAAGAGGGCCATAGCAATCAGCCCCAGCATTTT,CASSQEGHSNQPQHF
TRBJ2-7,TRBD2,NA,TRBV28,TGTGCCAGCAGGACGGGGGGTCAGGTCGAACTCGAGCAGTACTTC,CASRTGGQVELEQYF
TRBJ2-3,TRBD2,NA,TRBV24-1,TGTGCCACCAGTGATTTGCACGAGCGGGAGGGTTTTAGGGATACGCAGTATTTT,CATSDLHEREGFRDTQYF
TRBJ1-2,NA,NA,TRBV5-4,TGTGCCAGCAGGGGTTGGTATGGCTACACCTTC,CASRGWYGYTF
TRBJ1-4,NA,NA,TRBV7-8,TGTGCCAGCAGCCGCAGACAGGTCCCAACTAATGAAAAACTGTTTTTT,CASSRRQVPTNEKLFF
TRBJ1-1,NA,NA,TRBV28,TGTGCCAGCAGTTCACTCGGGGATAGGGTTGAAGCTTTCTTT,CASSSLGDRVEAFF
TRBJ2-6,NA,NA,TRBV9,TGTGCCAGCAGCGATCCAGGGGCTGGGGCCAACGTCCTGACTTTC,CASSDPGAGANVLTF
TRBJ1-1,NA,NA,TRBV19,TGTGCCAGTAGTATCTTAGGGAGGGGCACTGAAGCTTTCTTT,CASSILGRGTEAFF
TRBJ2-7,NA,NA,TRBV4-2,TGTGCCAGCAGCCAAGAAGGATCCTCCTACGAGCAGTACTTC,CASSQEGSSYEQYF
TRBJ2-7,TRBD1,NA,TRBV11-2,TGTGCCAGCAGCATATCGGGACAGGGTTTCGAGCAGTACTTC,CASSISGQGFEQYF
TRBJ1-2,NA,NA,TRBV24-1,TGTGCCACCAGTGAGTCGACAGGCAACTATGGCTACACCTTC,CATSESTGNYGYTF
TRBJ2-3,TRBD2,NA,TRBV2,TGTGCCAGCAGAGAAAGCGGGGTAGGAGATACGCAGTATTTT,CASRESGVGDTQYF
TRBJ2-5,TRBD2,NA,TRBV24-1,TGTGCCACCAGTATGGGACTAGCGGGAGGGGAGACCCAGTACTTC,CATSMGLAGGETQYF
TRBJ1-5,NA,NA,TRBV19,TGTGCCAGTAGTTCCCGGGGTAGCAATCAGCCCCAGCATTTT,CASSSRGSNQPQHF
TRBJ2-7,TRBD2,NA,TRBV7-9,TGTGCCAGCAGCTTAGATTTGAGCGGGGGTTCCTACGAGCAGTACTTC,CASSLDLSGGSYEQYF
TRBJ2-1,NA,NA,TRBV2,TGTGCCAGCAGTGAGGGGGGCAATGAGCAGTTCTTC,CASSEGGNEQFF
TRBJ1-4,NA,NA,TRBV15,TGTGCCACCAGCAGAGTTCGGGGGGCAACTAATGAAAAACTGTTTTTT,CATSRVRGATNEKLFF
TRBJ1-1,NA,NA,TRBV30,TGTGCCTGGAGTGTTGCTGGGGGCCGTGGAGCTTTCTTT,CAWSVAGGRGAFF
TRBJ2-2,NA,NA,TRBV7-9,TGTGCCAGCAGATTAGACACCGGGGAGCTGTTTTTT,CASRLDTGELFF
TRBJ1-1,NA,NA,TRBV29-1,TGCAGCGCCCTCGCCAGCAACACTGAAGCTTTCTTT,CSALASNTEAFF
TRBJ1-1,NA,NA,TRBV7-3,TGTGCCAGCAGCTTAACGCCCAGGGGAGGGACTGAAGCTTTCTTT,CASSLTPRGGTEAFF
TRBJ1-1,NA,NA,TRBV4-1,TGCGCCAGCAGCCAAGATCTAGGGGCAGGGGAGAACACTGAAGCTTTCTTT,CASSQDLGAGENTEAFF
TRBJ2-7,TRBD2,NA,TRBV4-1,TGCGCCAGCAGCCCTGGACTAGCGGGCCCTCGCGGCGAGCAGTACTTC,CASSPGLAGPRGEQYF
TRBJ2-7,NA,NA,TRBV28,TGTGCCAGCAGTCTTACCGGGACTGACGTATACGAGCAGTACTTC,CASSLTGTDVYEQYF
TRBJ1-1,NA,NA,TRBV6-4,TGTGCCAGCAGTGACTCAGGGAGCACTGAAGCTTTCTTT,CASSDSGSTEAFF
TRBJ2-7,TRBD1,NA,TRBV5-1,TGCGCCAGCAGCTCCTCGGACAGGGGGCACGAGCAGTACTTC,CASSSSDRGHEQYF
TRBJ2-3,NA,NA,TRBV27,TGTGCCAGCAGCTTAAACGCGGTCTATGGAGATACGCAGTATTTT,CASSLNAVYGDTQYF
TRBJ1-2,NA,NA,TRBV6-5,TGTGCCAGCTACTCAACGGAGGGGCAGAACTATGGCTACACCTTC,CASYSTEGQNYGYTF
TRBJ2-5,NA,NA,TRBV11-3,TGTGTCAGCAGCTTAGCCAGGGCTGAGACCCAGTACTTC,CVSSLARAETQYF
TRBJ2-1,NA,NA,TRBV7-3,TGTGCCAGCAGCCAAAGCCCGGACGGTGAGCAGTTCTTC,CASSQSPDGEQFF
TRBJ1-4,TRBD1,NA,TRBV27,TGTGCCAGCAGACGACAGGGTCAAAATGAAAAACTGTTTTTT,CASRRQGQNEKLFF
TRBJ2-2,TRBD1,NA,TRBV3-1/TRBV3-2,TGTGCCAGCAGCCCGATGGGGACAGAGAACACCGGGGAGCTGTTTTTT,CASSPMGTENTGELFF
TRBJ2-5,NA,NA,TRBV21-1,TGTGCCAGCAGCACCTGGCTAGCGGGGCCAAGATTACAAGAGACCCAGTACTTC,CASSTWLAGPRLQETQYF
TRBJ2-1,NA,NA,TRBV7-9,TGTGCCAGCAGCCCCCGAGGGCGGCTGTTCAATGAGCAGTTCTTC,CASSPRGRLFNEQFF
TRBJ1-2,NA,NA,TRBV2,TGTGCCGACAGGAAGACCCGGGATGGCTACACCTTC,CADRKTRDGYTF
TRBJ2-1,TRBD2,NA,TRBV7-3,TGTGCCAGCAGCACTAGCGCCTACAATGAGCAGTTCTTC,CASSTSAYNEQFF
TRBJ1-5,NA,NA,TRBV28,TGTGCCATATCCCCGGGTGCCTATCAGCCCCAGCATTTT,CAISPGAYQPQHF
TRBJ2-2,TRBD1,few,TRBV18,TGTGCCAGCTCACCCCGACAGGGGGCTGACGGGGAGCTGTTTTTT,CASSPRQGADGELFF
TRBJ1-2,NA,once,TRBV6-5,TGTGCCAGCAGCCCCTCGGGCCGCTATGGCTACACCTTC,CASSPSGRYGYTF
TRBJ1-3,NA,NA,TRBV9,TGTGCCAGCAGCGTAACAGCCGGAAACACCATATATTTT,CASSVTAGNTIYF
TRBJ2-1,TRBD2,NA,TRBV13,TGTGCCAGCAGCTTAGGGACTAGCGGTAATTCCTACAATGAGCAGTTCTTC,CASSLGTSGNSYNEQFF
TRBJ2-1,TRBD1,NA,TRBV28,TGTGCCAGCAGGCCGGGACAGGGGTTGGATGAGCAGTTCTTC,CASRPGQGLDEQFF
TRBJ1-6,NA,NA,TRBV4-3,TGCGCCAGCAGCCAAGGCGCCCAGGGAGGGGGTTCACCCCTCCACTTT,CASSQGAQGGGSPLHF
TRBJ2-4,TRBD2,NA,TRBV6-2/TRBV6-3,TGTGCCAGCAGTTACGCCGCTGGCGGGAGAGCCAAAAACATTCAGTACTTC,CASSYAAGGRAKNIQYF